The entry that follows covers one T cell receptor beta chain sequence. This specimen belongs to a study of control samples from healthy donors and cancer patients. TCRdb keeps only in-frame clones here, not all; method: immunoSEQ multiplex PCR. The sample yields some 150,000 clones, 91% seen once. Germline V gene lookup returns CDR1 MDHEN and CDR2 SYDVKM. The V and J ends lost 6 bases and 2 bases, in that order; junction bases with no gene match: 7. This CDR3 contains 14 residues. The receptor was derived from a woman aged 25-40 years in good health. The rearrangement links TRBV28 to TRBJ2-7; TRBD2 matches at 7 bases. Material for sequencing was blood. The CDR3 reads CASRLAGGTYEQYF. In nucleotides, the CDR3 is TGTGCCAGCAGATTAGCCGGGGGGACCTACGAGCAGTACTTC.